The 3 T cell receptor beta chains below were found in one sample sequenced in a study of cytomegalovirus exposure and HLA in healthy donors. Researchers ran the PCR with 60 Vbeta and 13 Jbeta primers. Some clones are missing from TCRdb's copy, which holds only in-frame ones; the method was immunoSEQ multiplex PCR. The sample includes 60,000 or so clones, approximately 71% of them seen just once. The sample was PBMCs. The receptors originated from a man aged 35-49 years in good health and CMV-seropositive.

The sample holds one count of this clone. This CDR3 is CASVQAGYSGETQYF. For the CDR3, the DNA is TGTGCCAGCGTGCAAGCGGGGTACTCCGGGGAGACCCAGTACTTC. The chain employs TRBV7-2 and TRBJ2-5; 7 bases align to TRBD2. CDR1 SGHTA and CDR2 FQGNSA come from the germline V gene. The CDR3 consists of 15 residues. V lost 8 bases and J lost 5; bases outside the gene matches: 14.

The V gene is TRBV7-2, the J gene TRBJ2-1; D is undetermined. The CDR3 runs 12 residues. Germline assignment: CDR1 SGHTA and CDR2 FQGNSA. With 5 bases removed from V and 8 bases from J, the gap between germline ends came to 10 bases. CDR3 nucleotide sequence: TGTGCCAGCAGCCCTCCTACCCATGAGCAGTTCTTC. It encodes CASSPPTHEQFF. The full variable domain, with the rest looked up from reference TRBV7-2 and TRBJ2-1, is GAGVSQSPSNKVTEKGKDVELRCDPISGHTALYWYRQSLGQGLEFLIYFQGNSAPDKSGLPSDRFSAERTGGSVSTLTIQRTQQEDSAVYLCASSPPTHEQFFGPGTRLTVL.

The rearrangement links TRBV11-1 to TRBJ2-7; tentatively, D is TRBD1 (5 bases). The germline CDR1 and CDR2 sequences are SGHAT and FQDESV (reference sequence). The CDR3 is 15 amino acids. The ends were cut back, 4 bases at V and 1 base at J, with 14 bases in the middle. DNA for the CDR3: TGTGCCAGCAGCTCCGCCGCACAGGCGTCCTACGAGCAGTACTTC. Translated: CASSSAAQASYEQYF.